The 4 T cell receptor beta chains below were found in one sample sequenced in a study of T-cell memory formation after mild COVID-19. TCRdb passed the 5' RACE reads through MiXCR, listing each CDR3 protein once. The repertoire holds hundreds of thousands of distinct CDR3 sequences, with 20% as singletons. The sequencing input was PBMCs or a T cell subset sorted from them (not recorded which). These receptors came from an adult woman who had mild COVID-19 (a few samples of this study predate the infection). Cell type and time point are not known.

The chain uses TRBV6-5 and TRBJ2-4; a weak D match, TRBD1 (5 bases). CDR3 length: 15 amino acids. Trimming pared 0 bases from V and 9 bases from J, leaving 15 bases between. Germline V CDR1 and CDR2: MNHEY, SVGAGI. For the CDR3, the DNA is TGTGCCAGCAGTTACTCGGTCCGACAGAGAAGCATTCAGTACTTC. Translating gives CASSYSVRQRSIQYF.

This clonotype has at least ten counts. DNA of the CDR3: TGTGCCAGCAGCCGGACAGTCCAAGAGACCCAGTACTTC. Translating it yields CASSRTVQETQYF. The chain couples TRBV7-8 to TRBJ2-5; D possibly corresponds to TRBD1 (6 bases). CDR3 length equals 13 residues. Germline CDR1 is SGHVS and CDR2 is FQNEAQ. Trimming removed 5 bases at V and 1 base at J, with 8 bases between.

The V and J genes are TRBV6-5 and TRBJ2-3, with a tentative D call TRBD2 (5 bases). The ends were cut back, 8 bases at V and 6 bases at J, with 15 bases in the middle. Germline CDR1 reads MNHEY; CDR2 reads SVGAGI. CDR3 size: 13 residues. The CDR3 here is CASRFGRADTQYF. CDR3 coding DNA: TGTGCCAGCCGATTCGGGCGGGCTGATACGCAGTATTTT.

J is TRBJ2-6 and V is TRBV7-3; D call uncertain. The ends were cut back, 5 bases at V and 0 bases at J, with 17 bases in the middle. CDR1 and CDR2 (germline): SGHTA, FQGTGA. This CDR3 contains 18 residues. CDR3 protein: CASSPRVRRFSGANVLTF. CDR3 sequence (DNA): TGTGCCAGCAGCCCCCGTGTCCGACGCTTCTCTGGGGCCAACGTCCTGACTTTC.